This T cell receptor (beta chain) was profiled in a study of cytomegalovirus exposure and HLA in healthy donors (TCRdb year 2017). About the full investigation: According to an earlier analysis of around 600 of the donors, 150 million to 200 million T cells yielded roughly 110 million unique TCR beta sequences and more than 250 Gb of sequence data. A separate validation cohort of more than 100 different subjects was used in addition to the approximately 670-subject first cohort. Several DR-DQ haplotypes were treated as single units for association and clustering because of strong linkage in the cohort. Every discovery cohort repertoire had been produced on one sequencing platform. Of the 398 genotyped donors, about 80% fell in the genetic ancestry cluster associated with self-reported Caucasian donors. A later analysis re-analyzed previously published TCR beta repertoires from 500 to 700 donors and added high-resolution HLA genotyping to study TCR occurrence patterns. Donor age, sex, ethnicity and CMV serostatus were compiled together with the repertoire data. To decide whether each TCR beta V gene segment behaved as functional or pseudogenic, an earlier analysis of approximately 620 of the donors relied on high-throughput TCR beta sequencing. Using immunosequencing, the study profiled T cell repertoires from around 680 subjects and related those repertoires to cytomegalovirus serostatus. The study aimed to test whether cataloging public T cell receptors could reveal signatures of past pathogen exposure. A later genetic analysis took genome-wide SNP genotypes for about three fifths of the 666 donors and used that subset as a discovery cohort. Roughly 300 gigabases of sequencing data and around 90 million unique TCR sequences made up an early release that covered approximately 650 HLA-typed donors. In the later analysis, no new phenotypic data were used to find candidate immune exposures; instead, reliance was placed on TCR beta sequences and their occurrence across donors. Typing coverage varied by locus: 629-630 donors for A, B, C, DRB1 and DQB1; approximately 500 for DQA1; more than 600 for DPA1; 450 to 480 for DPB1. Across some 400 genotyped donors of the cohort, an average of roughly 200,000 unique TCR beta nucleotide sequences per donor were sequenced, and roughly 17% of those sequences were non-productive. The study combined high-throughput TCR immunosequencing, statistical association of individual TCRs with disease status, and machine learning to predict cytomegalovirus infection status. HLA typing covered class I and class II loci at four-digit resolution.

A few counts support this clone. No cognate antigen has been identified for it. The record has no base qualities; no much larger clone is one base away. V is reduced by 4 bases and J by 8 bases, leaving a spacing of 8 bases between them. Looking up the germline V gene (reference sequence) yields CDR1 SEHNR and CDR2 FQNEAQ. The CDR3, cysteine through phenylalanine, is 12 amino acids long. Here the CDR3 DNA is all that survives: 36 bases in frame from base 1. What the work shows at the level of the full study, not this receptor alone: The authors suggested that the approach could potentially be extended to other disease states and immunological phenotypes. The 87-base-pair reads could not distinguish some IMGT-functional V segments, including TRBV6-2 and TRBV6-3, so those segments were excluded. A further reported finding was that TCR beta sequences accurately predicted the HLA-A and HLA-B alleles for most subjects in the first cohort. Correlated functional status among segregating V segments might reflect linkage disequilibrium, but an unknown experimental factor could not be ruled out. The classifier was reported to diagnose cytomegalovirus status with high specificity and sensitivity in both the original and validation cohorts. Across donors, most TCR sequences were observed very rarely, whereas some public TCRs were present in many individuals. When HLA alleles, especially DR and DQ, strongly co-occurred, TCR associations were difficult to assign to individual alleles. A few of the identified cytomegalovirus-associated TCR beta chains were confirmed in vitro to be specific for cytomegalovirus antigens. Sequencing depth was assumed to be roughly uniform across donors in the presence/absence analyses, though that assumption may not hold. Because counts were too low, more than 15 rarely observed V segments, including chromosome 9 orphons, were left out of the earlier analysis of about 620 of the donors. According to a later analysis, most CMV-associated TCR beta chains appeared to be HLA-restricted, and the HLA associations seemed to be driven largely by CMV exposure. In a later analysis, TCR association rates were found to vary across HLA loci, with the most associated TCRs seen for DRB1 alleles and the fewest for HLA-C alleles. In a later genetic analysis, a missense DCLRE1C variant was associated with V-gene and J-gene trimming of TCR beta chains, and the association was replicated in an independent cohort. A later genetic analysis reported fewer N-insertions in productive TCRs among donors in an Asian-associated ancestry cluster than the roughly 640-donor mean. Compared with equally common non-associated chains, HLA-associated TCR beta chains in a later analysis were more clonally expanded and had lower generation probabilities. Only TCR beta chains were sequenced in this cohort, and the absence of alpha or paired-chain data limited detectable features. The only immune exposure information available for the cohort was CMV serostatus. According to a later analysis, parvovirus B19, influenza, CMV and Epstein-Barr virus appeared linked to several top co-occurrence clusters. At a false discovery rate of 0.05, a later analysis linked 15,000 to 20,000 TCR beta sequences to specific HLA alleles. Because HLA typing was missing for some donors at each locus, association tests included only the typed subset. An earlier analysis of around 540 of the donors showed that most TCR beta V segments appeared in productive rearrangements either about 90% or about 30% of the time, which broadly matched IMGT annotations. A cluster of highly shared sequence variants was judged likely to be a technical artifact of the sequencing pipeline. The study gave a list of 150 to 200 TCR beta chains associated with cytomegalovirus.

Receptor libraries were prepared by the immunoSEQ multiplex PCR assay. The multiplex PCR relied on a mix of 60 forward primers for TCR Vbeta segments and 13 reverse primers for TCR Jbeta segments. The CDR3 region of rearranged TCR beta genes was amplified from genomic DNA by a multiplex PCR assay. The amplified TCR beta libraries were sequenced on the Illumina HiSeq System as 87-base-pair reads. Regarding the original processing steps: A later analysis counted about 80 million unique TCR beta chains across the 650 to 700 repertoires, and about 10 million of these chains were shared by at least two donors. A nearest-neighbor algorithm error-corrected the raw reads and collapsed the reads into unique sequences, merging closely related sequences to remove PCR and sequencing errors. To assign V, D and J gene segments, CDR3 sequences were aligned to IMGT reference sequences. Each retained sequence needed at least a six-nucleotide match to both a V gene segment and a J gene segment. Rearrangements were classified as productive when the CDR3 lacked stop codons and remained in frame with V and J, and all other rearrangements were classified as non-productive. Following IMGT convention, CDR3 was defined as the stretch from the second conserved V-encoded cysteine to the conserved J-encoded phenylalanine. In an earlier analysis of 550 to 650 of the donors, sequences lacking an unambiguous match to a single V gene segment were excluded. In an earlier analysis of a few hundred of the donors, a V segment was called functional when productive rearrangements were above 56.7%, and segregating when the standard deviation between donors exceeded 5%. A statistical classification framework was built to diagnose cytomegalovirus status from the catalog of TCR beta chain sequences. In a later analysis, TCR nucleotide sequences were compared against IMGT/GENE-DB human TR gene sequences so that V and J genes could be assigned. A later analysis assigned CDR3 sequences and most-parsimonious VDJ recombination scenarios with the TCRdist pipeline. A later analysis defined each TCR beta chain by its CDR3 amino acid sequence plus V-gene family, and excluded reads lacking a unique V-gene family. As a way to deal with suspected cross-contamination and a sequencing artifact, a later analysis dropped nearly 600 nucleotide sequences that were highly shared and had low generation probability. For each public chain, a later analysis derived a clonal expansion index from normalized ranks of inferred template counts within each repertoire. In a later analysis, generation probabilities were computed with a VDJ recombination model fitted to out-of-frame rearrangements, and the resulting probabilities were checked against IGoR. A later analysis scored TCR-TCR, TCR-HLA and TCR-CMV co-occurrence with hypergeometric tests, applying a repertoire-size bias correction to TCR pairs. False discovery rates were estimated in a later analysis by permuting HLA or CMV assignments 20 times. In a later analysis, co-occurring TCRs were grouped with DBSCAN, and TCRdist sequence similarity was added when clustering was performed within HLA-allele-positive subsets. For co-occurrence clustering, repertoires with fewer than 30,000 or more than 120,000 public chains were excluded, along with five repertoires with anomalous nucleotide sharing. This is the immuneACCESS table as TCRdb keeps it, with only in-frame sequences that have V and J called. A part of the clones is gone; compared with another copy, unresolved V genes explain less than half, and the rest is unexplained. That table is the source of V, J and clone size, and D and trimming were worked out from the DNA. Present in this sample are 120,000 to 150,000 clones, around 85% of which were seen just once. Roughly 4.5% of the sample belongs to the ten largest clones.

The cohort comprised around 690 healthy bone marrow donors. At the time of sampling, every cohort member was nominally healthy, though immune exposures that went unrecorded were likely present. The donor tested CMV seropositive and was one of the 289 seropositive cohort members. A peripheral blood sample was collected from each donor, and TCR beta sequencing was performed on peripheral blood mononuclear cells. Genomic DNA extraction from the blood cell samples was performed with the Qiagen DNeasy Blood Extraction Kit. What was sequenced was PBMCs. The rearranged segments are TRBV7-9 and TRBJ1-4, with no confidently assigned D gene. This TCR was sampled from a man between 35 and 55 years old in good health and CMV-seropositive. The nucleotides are TGTGCCAGCAGCTCCATGCGGGAAAAACTGTTTTTT. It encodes CASSSMREKLFF. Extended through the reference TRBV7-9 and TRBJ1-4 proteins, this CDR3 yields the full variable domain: DTGVSQNPRHKITKRGQNVTFRCDPISEHNRLYWYRQTLGQGPEFLTYFQNEAQLEKSRLLSDRFSAERPKGSFSTLEIQRTEQGDSAMYLCASSSMREKLFFGSGTQLSVL.